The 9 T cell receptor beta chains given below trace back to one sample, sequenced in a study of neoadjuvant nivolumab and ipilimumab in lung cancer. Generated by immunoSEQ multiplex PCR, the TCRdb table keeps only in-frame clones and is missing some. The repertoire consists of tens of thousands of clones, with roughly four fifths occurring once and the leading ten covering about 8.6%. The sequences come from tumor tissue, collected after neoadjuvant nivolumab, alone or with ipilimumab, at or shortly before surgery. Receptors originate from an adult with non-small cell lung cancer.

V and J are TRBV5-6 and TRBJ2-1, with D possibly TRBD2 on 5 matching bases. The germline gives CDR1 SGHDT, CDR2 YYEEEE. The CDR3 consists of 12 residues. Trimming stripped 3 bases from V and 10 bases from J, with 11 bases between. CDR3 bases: TGTGCCAGCAGCTCACTAGTCCACGAGCAGTTCTTC. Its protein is CASSSLVHEQFF.

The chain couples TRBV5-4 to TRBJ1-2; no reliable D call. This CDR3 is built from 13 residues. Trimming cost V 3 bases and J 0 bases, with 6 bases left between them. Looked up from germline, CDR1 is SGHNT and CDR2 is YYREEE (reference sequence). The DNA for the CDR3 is TGTGCCAGCAGCTGGGATACTAACTATGGCTACACCTTC. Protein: CASSWDTNYGYTF.

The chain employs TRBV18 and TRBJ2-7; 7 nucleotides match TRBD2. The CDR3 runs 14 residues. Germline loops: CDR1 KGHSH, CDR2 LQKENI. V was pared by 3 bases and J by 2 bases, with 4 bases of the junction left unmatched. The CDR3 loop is CASSPGTTTYEQYF. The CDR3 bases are TGTGCCAGCTCACCGGGGACTACTACCTACGAGCAGTACTTC.

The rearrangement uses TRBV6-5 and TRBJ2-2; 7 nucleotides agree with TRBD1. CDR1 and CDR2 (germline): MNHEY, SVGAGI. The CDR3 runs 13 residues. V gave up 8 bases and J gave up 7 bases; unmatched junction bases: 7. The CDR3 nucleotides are TGTGCCAGCCTCCAGGGGGTAAACGGGGAGCTGTTTTTT. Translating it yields CASLQGVNGELFF.

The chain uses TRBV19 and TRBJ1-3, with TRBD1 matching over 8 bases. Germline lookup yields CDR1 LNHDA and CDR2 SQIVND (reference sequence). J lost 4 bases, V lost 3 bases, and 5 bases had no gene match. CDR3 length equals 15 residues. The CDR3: CASSMYGTGGNTIYF. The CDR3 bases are TGTGCCAGTAGTATGTATGGGACAGGAGGAAACACCATATATTTT.

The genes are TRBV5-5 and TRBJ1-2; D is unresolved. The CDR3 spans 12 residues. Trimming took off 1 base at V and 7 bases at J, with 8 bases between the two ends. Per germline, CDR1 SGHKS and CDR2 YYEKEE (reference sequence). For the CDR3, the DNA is TGTGCCAGCAGCTTGAGGGAGGCTGGCTACACCTTC. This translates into CASSLREAGYTF. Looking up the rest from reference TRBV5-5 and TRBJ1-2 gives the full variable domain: DAGVTQSPTHLIKTRGQQVTLRCSPISGHKSVSWYQQVLGQGPQFIFQYYEKEERGRGNFPDRFSARQFPNYSSELNVNALLLGDSALYLCASSLREAGYTFGSGTRLTVV.

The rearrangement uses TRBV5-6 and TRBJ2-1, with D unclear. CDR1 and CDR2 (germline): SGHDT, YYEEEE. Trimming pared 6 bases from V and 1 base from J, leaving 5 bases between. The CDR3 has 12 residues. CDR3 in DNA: TGTGCCAGCAAACTATCCTACAATGAGCAGTTCTTC. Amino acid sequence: CASKLSYNEQFF. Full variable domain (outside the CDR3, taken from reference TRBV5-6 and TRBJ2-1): DAGVTQSPTHLIKTRGQQVTLRCSPKSGHDTVSWYQQALGQGPQFIFQYYEEEERQRGNFPDRFSGHQFPNYSSELNVNALLLGDSALYLCASKLSYNEQFFGPGTRLTVL.

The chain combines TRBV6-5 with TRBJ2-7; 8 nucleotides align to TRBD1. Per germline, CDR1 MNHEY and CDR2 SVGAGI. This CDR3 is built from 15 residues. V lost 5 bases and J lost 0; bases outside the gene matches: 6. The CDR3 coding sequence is TGTGCCAGCAGTCGAGGACAGGGAAACTCCTACGAGCAGTACTTC. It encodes CASSRGQGNSYEQYF.

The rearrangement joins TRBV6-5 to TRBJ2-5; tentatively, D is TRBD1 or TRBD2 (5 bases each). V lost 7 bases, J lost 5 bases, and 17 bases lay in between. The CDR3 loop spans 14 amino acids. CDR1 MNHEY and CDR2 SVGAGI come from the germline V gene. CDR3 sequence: CASTRSGLGETQYF. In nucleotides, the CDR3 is TGTGCCAGCACTAGGTCGGGGCTAGGGGAGACCCAGTACTTC.